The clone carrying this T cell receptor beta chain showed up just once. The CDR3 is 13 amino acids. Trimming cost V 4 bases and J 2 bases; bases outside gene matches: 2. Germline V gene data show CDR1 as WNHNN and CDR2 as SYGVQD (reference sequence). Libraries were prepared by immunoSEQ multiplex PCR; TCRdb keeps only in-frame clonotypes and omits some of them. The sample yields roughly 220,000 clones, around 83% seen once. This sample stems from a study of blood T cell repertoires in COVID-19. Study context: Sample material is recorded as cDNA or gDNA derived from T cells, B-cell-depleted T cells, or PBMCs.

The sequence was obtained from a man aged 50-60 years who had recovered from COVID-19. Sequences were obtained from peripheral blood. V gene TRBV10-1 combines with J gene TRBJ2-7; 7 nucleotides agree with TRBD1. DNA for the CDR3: TGCGCCAGCAGTGGTGACAGGGCCTACGAGCAGTACTTC. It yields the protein CASSGDRAYEQYF.